This T cell receptor (beta chain) was sequenced during a study of blood T cell repertoires in COVID-19. Profiling relied on immunoSEQ multiplex PCR, and the TCRdb table lists in-frame clones only, not all of them. The sample has around 140,000 clones, more than 75% seen once; the top ten hold about an eighth. The sample was peripheral blood. The sequence came from a woman in her 70s with COVID-19, enrolled during active disease.

The CDR3 DNA reads as TGTGCCAGCAGCGGCGCAGGGTTGAAACTCTACGAGCAGTACTTC. Its translation: CASSGAGLKLYEQYF. This chain joins TRBV5-5 and TRBJ2-7; D may be TRBD1 (5 bases). Germline CDR1 and CDR2: SGHKS and YYEKEE (reference sequence). This CDR3 is 15 amino acids long. V was cut by 4 bases and J by 3 bases, with 17 bases left in between.